This T cell receptor beta chain is from a study of control samples from healthy donors and cancer patients (dated by TCRdb to 2020 to 2022). The germline V gene (reference sequence) yields MNHNY for CDR1 and SVGAGI for CDR2. Its CDR3 holds 15 amino acids, cysteine through phenylalanine. This entry keeps only the CDR3 DNA: 45 bases, framed from base 1. The junction shows trimming of 8 bases on V and 1 base on J, plus 15 bases between the germline ends. For this clone: Its antigen remains unidentified. The record has no base qualities; no much larger clone is one base away.

The protocol used for the library was the immunoSEQ multiplex PCR assay. What TCRdb holds here is the immuneACCESS table cut down to in-frame rearrangements. Part of the clones is not present; checked against another copy, under half of the missing clones reflect an unresolved V gene, and the others are unexplained. Across this sample there are more than 70,000 clones, with about nine tenths seen only once. Clones ranked in the top ten supply around 19% of the sample. Recombination connected TRBV6-6 to TRBJ1-3; TRBD1 could be the D gene, as 5 bases match. This receptor was obtained from a man in his sixties with lung cancer. Source material: PBMCs. At the DNA level, the sequence is TGTGCCAGCGGCCTAGGGACGATTTCTGGAAACACCATATATTTT. Translated, this gives CASGLGTISGNTIYF.